Described below is a single T cell receptor beta chain sequence and its context. These data come from a study of shared T cell receptors in the human thymus. This table comes from immunoSEQ multiplex PCR, and its TCRdb copy is limited to in-frame clones, with some not included. The sample shows about 540,000 clones, roughly 74% of them seen only once. There are 16 residues in the CDR3. The junction had 14 bases not matched to a gene; V was cut back by 7 bases and J by 4 bases. Looked up from germline, CDR1 is MDHEN and CDR2 is SYDVKM. This sample was also put to use in a study of human thymus T cells. In that study: Thymic material originated from resections removed in the course of corrective heart surgery.

V gene TRBV28 combines with J gene TRBJ2-5; 8 positions match TRBD2. The receptor's source is a boy in the first two years of life with a congenital heart defect. The source material was thymocytes. The chain's CDR3 is CASTPRSGIAGETQYF. Here the CDR3 DNA reads TGTGCCAGCACCCCGCGTAGCGGGATCGCGGGAGAGACCCAGTACTTC.